The rows below give T cell receptor beta chains drawn from one sample of a study of blood T cell repertoires in COVID-19. Sequenced by immunoSEQ multiplex PCR; TCRdb stores in-frame clones only, minus some. The table shows 55,000 to 65,000 clones, with over 80% occurring only once. Specimen: peripheral blood. These receptors all come from a human donor with active COVID-19. The donor label of this sample is uncertain. Each CDR3 is given with its conserved first and last residue. D genes are given only for firm matches. Where a row states a size, it is once, few, many or the class of an expanded clone; other rows omit it.

CDR3 protein: CASSQDPSGHFSYEQYF; CDR3 DNA: TGTGCCAGCAGCCAAGATCCTAGCGGTCATTTCTCCTACGAGCAGTACTTC; D gene: TRBD2; J gene: TRBJ2-7; V gene: TRBV3-1/TRBV3-2; clone size: -
CDR3 protein: CASLPLAGVGNEQFF; CDR3 DNA: TGTGCCAGCTTGCCCCTAGCGGGAGTTGGCAATGAGCAGTTCTTC; D gene: TRBD2; J gene: TRBJ2-1; V gene: TRBV7-6; clone size: -
CDR3 protein: CASSSYRSTGVHEQYF; CDR3 DNA: TGCGCCAGCAGCTCCTATAGATCGACAGGGGTCCACGAGCAGTACTTC; D gene: TRBD1; J gene: TRBJ2-7; V gene: TRBV5-1; clone size: -
CDR3 protein: CASSILSGRSPEAFF; CDR3 DNA: TGTGCCAGTAGTATCTTGTCAGGGAGGAGCCCTGAAGCTTTCTTT; D gene: -; J gene: TRBJ1-1; V gene: TRBV19; clone size: -
CDR3 protein: CASREQGRNSYEQYF; CDR3 DNA: TGTGCCAGTAGAGAACAGGGGAGAAACTCCTACGAGCAGTACTTC; D gene: TRBD1; J gene: TRBJ2-7; V gene: TRBV19; clone size: -
CDR3 protein: CATSRDEGAGQPQHF; CDR3 DNA: TGTGCCACCAGCAGAGATGAAGGGGCAGGTCAGCCCCAGCATTTT; D gene: -; J gene: TRBJ1-5; V gene: TRBV15; clone size: -
CDR3 protein: CASSHADRVLFF; CDR3 DNA: TGTGCCAGCAGCCACGCAGACAGGGTCCTGTTCTTC; D gene: TRBD1; J gene: TRBJ2-1; V gene: TRBV3-1/TRBV3-2; clone size: -
CDR3 protein: CASSYGGGSNEKLFF; CDR3 DNA: TGTGCCAGCAGTTATGGCGGGGGGTCTAATGAAAAACTGTTTTTT; D gene: -; J gene: TRBJ1-4; V gene: TRBV6-5; clone size: -
CDR3 protein: CASSLGLNTQYF; CDR3 DNA: TGTGCCAGCAGCCTAGGACTAAATACGCAGTATTTT; D gene: -; J gene: TRBJ2-3; V gene: TRBV7-2; clone size: -
CDR3 protein: CAISVRGGGDEQYF; CDR3 DNA: TGTGCCATCAGTGTCCGGGGGGGCGGTGACGAGCAGTACTTC; D gene: TRBD2; J gene: TRBJ2-7; V gene: TRBV10-3; clone size: -
CDR3 protein: CASSIYNEQFF; CDR3 DNA: TGTGCCAGCAGTATCTACAATGAGCAGTTCTTC; D gene: -; J gene: TRBJ2-1; V gene: TRBV5-6; clone size: -
CDR3 protein: CASSPIGASYEQYF; CDR3 DNA: TGTGCCAGCAGTCCCATAGGGGCCTCCTACGAGCAGTACTTC; D gene: -; J gene: TRBJ2-7; V gene: TRBV27; clone size: -
CDR3 protein: CASSTDRGRSETQYF; CDR3 DNA: TGTGCCAGCAGCACTGACAGGGGAAGGAGTGAGACCCAGTACTTC; D gene: TRBD1; J gene: TRBJ2-5; V gene: TRBV7-2; clone size: -
CDR3 protein: CASSTGTPNEQFF; CDR3 DNA: TGTGCCAGTAGTACGGGGACACCGAATGAGCAGTTCTTC; D gene: -; J gene: TRBJ2-1; V gene: TRBV19; clone size: -
CDR3 protein: CASSVQPGQGRQNEAFF; CDR3 DNA: TGTGCCAGCAGTGTGCAGCCTGGGCAGGGGCGACAAAATGAAGCTTTCTTT; D gene: -; J gene: TRBJ1-1; V gene: TRBV2; clone size: -
CDR3 protein: CASSDRDISSTGELFF; CDR3 DNA: TGTGCCAGCAGCGACCGGGACATAAGTTCGACCGGGGAGCTGTTTTTT; D gene: -; J gene: TRBJ2-2; V gene: TRBV7-8; clone size: -
CDR3 protein: CASSVGGLLNYGYTF; CDR3 DNA: TGTGCCAGCAGCGTAGGGGGACTACTTAACTATGGCTACACCTTC; D gene: -; J gene: TRBJ1-2; V gene: TRBV5-4; clone size: -
CDR3 protein: CASSQTGGSTDTQYF; CDR3 DNA: TGCGCCAGCAGCCAGACCGGGGGGAGCACAGATACGCAGTATTTT; D gene: TRBD2; J gene: TRBJ2-3; V gene: TRBV5-1; clone size: -
CDR3 protein: CASSGDRYEQYF; CDR3 DNA: TGTGCCAGCAGTGGGGACAGATACGAGCAGTACTTC; D gene: TRBD1; J gene: TRBJ2-7; V gene: TRBV5-6; clone size: -
CDR3 protein: CASSGGNLNSPLHF; CDR3 DNA: TGTGCCAGCAGCGGAGGGAACCTCAATTCACCCCTCCACTTT; D gene: -; J gene: TRBJ1-6; V gene: TRBV5-5; clone size: -
CDR3 protein: CASSLKWTGDTGELFF; CDR3 DNA: TGTGCCAGCAGCTTAAAGTGGACAGGGGACACCGGGGAGCTGTTTTTT; D gene: TRBD1; J gene: TRBJ2-2; V gene: TRBV7-3; clone size: -
CDR3 protein: CASRDSNFYEQYF; CDR3 DNA: TGTGCCAGTCGGGACAGTAATTTCTACGAGCAGTACTTC; D gene: TRBD1; J gene: TRBJ2-7; V gene: TRBV27; clone size: -
CDR3 protein: CASSVDPGHIYEQYF; CDR3 DNA: TGTGCCAGCAGCGTCGACCCGGGACACATTTACGAGCAGTACTTC; D gene: -; J gene: TRBJ2-7; V gene: TRBV9; clone size: -
CDR3 protein: CASSTPRGSYEQYF; CDR3 DNA: TGTGCCAGCAGCACCCCAAGGGGCTCCTACGAGCAGTACTTC; D gene: -; J gene: TRBJ2-7; V gene: TRBV6-2/TRBV6-3; clone size: -
CDR3 protein: CASSPRLDYEQYF; CDR3 DNA: TGTGCCAGCAGCCCCAGACTAGACTACGAGCAGTACTTC; D gene: -; J gene: TRBJ2-7; V gene: TRBV11-2; clone size: -
CDR3 protein: CASSQAAGPNYGYAF; CDR3 DNA: TGCGCCAGCAGCCAAGCGGCGGGGCCCAACTATGGCTACGCCTTC; D gene: -; J gene: TRBJ1-2; V gene: TRBV4-3; clone size: -
CDR3 protein: CASSLASGGLRETQYF; CDR3 DNA: TGTGCCAGCAGCTTGGCTAGCGGGGGCCTAAGGGAGACCCAGTACTTC; D gene: TRBD2; J gene: TRBJ2-5; V gene: TRBV5-4; clone size: -
CDR3 protein: CASSLEGLAPTDTQYF; CDR3 DNA: TGTGCCAGCAGCTTAGAAGGGCTAGCTCCCACAGATACGCAGTATTTT; D gene: -; J gene: TRBJ2-3; V gene: TRBV7-2; clone size: -
CDR3 protein: CASGDSRTYYNEQFF; CDR3 DNA: TGTGCCAGCGGGGACAGTAGGACTTATTACAATGAGCAGTTCTTC; D gene: TRBD1; J gene: TRBJ2-1; V gene: TRBV25-1; clone size: once
CDR3 protein: CASSPPESPDTQYF; CDR3 DNA: TGTGCCAGCAGCCCCCCGGAGAGTCCAGATACGCAGTATTTT; D gene: -; J gene: TRBJ2-3; V gene: TRBV7-9; clone size: -